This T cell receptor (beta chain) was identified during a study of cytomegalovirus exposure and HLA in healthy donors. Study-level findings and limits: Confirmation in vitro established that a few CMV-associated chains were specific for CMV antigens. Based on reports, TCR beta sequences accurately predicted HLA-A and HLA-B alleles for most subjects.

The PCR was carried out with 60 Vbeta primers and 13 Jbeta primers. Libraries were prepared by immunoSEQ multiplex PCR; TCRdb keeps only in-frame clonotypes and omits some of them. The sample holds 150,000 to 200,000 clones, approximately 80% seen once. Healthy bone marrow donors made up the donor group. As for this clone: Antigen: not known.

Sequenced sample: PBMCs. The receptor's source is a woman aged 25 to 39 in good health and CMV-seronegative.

CDR3 DNA: TGTGCCAGCAGTTCCTCCGGGACTCCGTACACTGAAGCTTTCTTT. Amino acids: CASSSSGTPYTEAFF. The J gene is TRBJ1-1, the V gene TRBV27; TRBD1 might be the D (5 bases). The length of the CDR3 is 15 residues. V was pared by 4 bases and J by 3 bases, with 15 bases between. Germline V CDR1 and CDR2: MNHEY, SMNVEV (reference sequence).